This T cell receptor (beta chain) was sequenced for a study of shared T cell receptors in the human thymus. Profiled with immunoSEQ multiplex PCR; TCRdb holds only in-frame clones, not every one. The data show roughly 500,000 clones, about 84% seen once. CDR3 length equals 11 residues. The V end was cut by 5 bases, the J end by 6 bases, with 6 bases between. The V gene's germline CDR1 is SGHTS and CDR2 YDEGEE. These data were also reused for a study on human thymus T cells. Per that study: Resections that were taken during corrective heart surgery supplied the thymus tissue.

This chain links TRBV5-8 with TRBJ2-1; D unresolved. This sequence originates from a boy in the first two years of life with a congenital heart defect. Material: thymocytes. The CDR3 protein is CASRLSNEQFF. The CDR3, as DNA: TGTGCCAGCAGACTTTCCAATGAGCAGTTCTTC.